These 14 T cell receptor beta chains share one sample of origin, sequenced in a study of T cells in localized non-small cell lung cancer. Only in-frame clones appear in the TCRdb table, and some are missing; sequencing was by immunoSEQ multiplex PCR. The sample consists of tens of thousands of clones, about nine tenths of them appearing once. This material consisted of peripheral blood, taken before any cancer treatment. These receptors originate from a male donor aged 60 or over with stage III squamous cell lung carcinoma.

This chain connects TRBV6-6 to TRBJ1-4; D is ambiguous. V was pared by 2 bases and J by 6 bases, with 4 bases between. The CDR3 is made up of 12 amino acids. The germline V gene has CDR1 MNHNY and CDR2 SVGAGI (reference sequence). This chain's CDR3 is CASSYRDEKLFF. CDR3 sequence (DNA): TGTGCCAGCAGTTACAGGGATGAAAAACTGTTTTTT.

V usage is TRBV29-1 and J usage is TRBJ1-4; 8 bases are a match to TRBD1. Losses at the gene ends were 6 bases for V and 4 bases for J; bases not matched to a gene: 10. The CDR3 extends over 15 amino acids. CDR1 SQVTM and CDR2 ANQGSEA come from the germline V gene. In nucleotides, the CDR3 is TGCAGCGTCCGGACAGGGCTTCAGATTAATGAAAAACTGTTTTTT. It translates to CSVRTGLQINEKLFF.

The chain carries TRBV9 and TRBJ1-4; D possibly corresponds to TRBD1 (5 bases). The V end was cut by 1 base, the J end by 5 bases, with 18 bases between. CDR1 is SGDLS, CDR2 YYNGEE, per germline. This CDR3 has 17 amino acids. The CDR3 is CASSVSGNSMGNEKLFF. The CDR3 DNA sequence: TGTGCCAGCAGCGTATCAGGGAACTCCATGGGGAATGAAAAACTGTTTTTT.

V usage is TRBV2 and J usage is TRBJ1-2; D unclear. Trimming cost V 4 bases and J 2 bases, with 11 bases left between them. The CDR3 is 14 residues long. The V gene's germline CDR1 is SNHLY and CDR2 FYNNEI. This CDR3 reads CASSVEDGNYGYTF. The CDR3 coding sequence is TGTGCCAGCAGTGTCGAGGACGGGAACTATGGCTACACCTTC.

This chain uses TRBV28 with TRBJ2-7; perhaps D is TRBD1 or TRBD2 (5 bases each). The CDR3 is made up of 13 amino acids. The germline CDR1 and CDR2 sequences are MDHEN and SYDVKM. V was trimmed by 7 bases and J by 4 bases, leaving 14 bases between them. The DNA of the CDR3 is TGTGCCAGCAAAGGGGACGGTGAATACGAGCAGTACTTC. It codes for CASKGDGEYEQYF.

This chain joins TRBV9 and TRBJ2-5, with TRBD1 matching over 10 bases. The CDR3 contains 16 residues. Germline CDR1 is SGDLS and CDR2 is YYNGEE. The V segment lost 4 bases and the J segment 4 bases; nucleotides outside the gene matches: 10. CDR3 DNA sequence: TGTGCCAGCAGCATTGGGACAGGGGTTGGGTTAGAGACCCAGTACTTC. Residues: CASSIGTGVGLETQYF.

This clone appeared once. This chain connects TRBV5-1 to TRBJ1-1; D is perhaps TRBD1 (6 bases). V shed 4 bases and J shed 4 bases, with 23 bases lying between them. CDR1 and CDR2 (germline): SGHRS, YFSETQ. This CDR3 region has 17 residues. The CDR3 sequence: CASSQLGWGAVSTEAFF. The DNA of the CDR3 is TGCGCCAGCAGCCAGTTGGGGTGGGGGGCAGTTAGCACTGAAGCTTTCTTT.

The CDR3 DNA reads TGTGCCACCAGCACAAGGCTCTATCAGCCCCAGCATTTT. Translated: CATSTRLYQPQHF. The gene calls are TRBV15 and TRBJ1-5; D unclear. Germline-derived CDR1 and CDR2 are LNHNV and YYDKDF (reference sequence). V lost 4 bases and J 5 bases, leaving 9 bases between the germline ends. The CDR3 is 13 amino acids.

The chain recombines TRBV2 with TRBJ2-1, with 12 bases lining up with TRBD1. Trimming cost V 6 bases and J 7 bases; bases outside gene matches: 10. The CDR3 is 16 residues long. Germline assignment: CDR1 SNHLY and CDR2 FYNNEI. The CDR3 nucleotides read TGTGCCAGCAGAAGGACCGGGACAGGGGGCACAAATGAGCAGTTCTTC. Amino acids: CASRRTGTGGTNEQFF.

As regards this clone: Other DNA sequences in the same sample also yield this CDR3. The V call is TRBV4-1, the J call TRBJ2-2; 8 positions match TRBD2. With V trimmed by 1 base and J by 0 bases, 1 base remained unmatched. CDR1 is MGHRA and CDR2 is YSYEKL in the germline V gene. This CDR3 region has 16 residues. The DNA of the CDR3 is TGCGCCAGCAGCCAAGCTAGCGGGCCGAACACCGGGGAGCTGTTTTTT. Translating gives CASSQASGPNTGELFF.

This chain joins TRBV19 and TRBJ1-2; 7 positions match TRBD1. The CDR3 contains 15 residues. With 2 bases clipped from V and 8 bases from J, the junction kept 11 bases outside the gene matches. Germline V lookup: CDR1 LNHDA, CDR2 SQIVND (reference sequence). CDR3 DNA: TGTGCCAGTAGTATAATTCGAGGGGGCGCAGGCGGCTACACCTTC. This gives the protein CASSIIRGGAGGYTF.

This chain joins TRBV5-4 and TRBJ2-7; TRBD1 aligns across 9 bases. The germline CDR1 and CDR2 sequences are SGHNT and YYREEE (reference sequence). Trimming removed 3 bases from V and 4 bases from J; junction bases left unmatched: 5. This CDR3 is built from 14 residues. The chain's CDR3 is CASSSDRGAYEQYF. The CDR3 DNA is TGTGCCAGCAGCTCGGACAGGGGTGCGTACGAGCAGTACTTC.

This rearrangement joins TRBV6-1 to TRBJ1-5; D is unresolved. The CDR3 has 14 residues. The V end lost 1 base, the J end lost 5 bases, and 9 bases lay between the germline ends. Germline assignment: CDR1 MNHNS and CDR2 SASEGT. CDR3 protein: CASSEDIGYQPQHF. Here the CDR3 DNA reads TGTGCCAGCAGTGAAGATATAGGTTATCAGCCCCAGCATTTT.

This clone was detected only once. The rearrangement joins TRBV10-3 to TRBJ2-7, with 9 bases aligning to TRBD1. V dropped 6 bases and J dropped 9; count of bases not matched to a gene: 21. This CDR3 contains 17 residues. CDR1 is ENHRY, CDR2 SYGVKD, per germline. CDR3 residues: CAISESNRDREVYRQYF. In nucleotides, the CDR3 is TGTGCCATCAGCGAAAGCAACCGGGACAGGGAGGTCTATCGGCAGTACTTC.